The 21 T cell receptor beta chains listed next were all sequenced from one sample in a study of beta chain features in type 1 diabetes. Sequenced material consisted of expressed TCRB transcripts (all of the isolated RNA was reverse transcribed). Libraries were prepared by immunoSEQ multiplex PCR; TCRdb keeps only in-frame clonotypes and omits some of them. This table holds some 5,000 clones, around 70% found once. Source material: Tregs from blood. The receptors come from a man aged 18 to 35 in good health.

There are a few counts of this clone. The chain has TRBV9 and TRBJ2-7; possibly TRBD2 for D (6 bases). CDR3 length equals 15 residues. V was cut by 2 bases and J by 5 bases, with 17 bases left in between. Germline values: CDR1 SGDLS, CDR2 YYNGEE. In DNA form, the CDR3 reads TGTGCCAGCAGCGTGGGGGGAAAGCCTAGGCACGAGCAGTACTTC. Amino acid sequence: CASSVGGKPRHEQYF.

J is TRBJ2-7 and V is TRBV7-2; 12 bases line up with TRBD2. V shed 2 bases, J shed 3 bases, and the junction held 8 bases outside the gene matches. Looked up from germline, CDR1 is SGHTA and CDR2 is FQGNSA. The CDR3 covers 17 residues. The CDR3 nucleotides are TGTGCCAGCAGCTTACCCGACCTGACTAGCGGGGGCTACGAGCAGTACTTC. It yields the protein CASSLPDLTSGGYEQYF.

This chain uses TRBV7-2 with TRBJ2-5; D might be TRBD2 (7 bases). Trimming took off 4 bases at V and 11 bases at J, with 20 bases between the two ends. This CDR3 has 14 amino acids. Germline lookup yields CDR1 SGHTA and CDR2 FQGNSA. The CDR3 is CASSSRGGDRKQYF. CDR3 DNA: TGTGCCAGCAGCTCTAGGGGGGGGGATAGAAAGCAGTACTTC.

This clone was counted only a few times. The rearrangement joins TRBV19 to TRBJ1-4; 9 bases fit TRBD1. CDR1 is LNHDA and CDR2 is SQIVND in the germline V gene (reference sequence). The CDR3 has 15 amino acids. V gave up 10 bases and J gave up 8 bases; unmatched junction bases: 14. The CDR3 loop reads CATYPSGQGGEKLFF. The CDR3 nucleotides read TGTGCCACCTATCCTTCGGGACAGGGCGGAGAAAAACTGTTTTTT.

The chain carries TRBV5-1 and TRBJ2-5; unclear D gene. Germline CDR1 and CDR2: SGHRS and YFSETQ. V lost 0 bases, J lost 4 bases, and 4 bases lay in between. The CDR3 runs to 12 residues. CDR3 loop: CASSLARETQYF. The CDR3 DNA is TGCGCCAGCAGCTTGGCCAGAGAGACCCAGTACTTC.

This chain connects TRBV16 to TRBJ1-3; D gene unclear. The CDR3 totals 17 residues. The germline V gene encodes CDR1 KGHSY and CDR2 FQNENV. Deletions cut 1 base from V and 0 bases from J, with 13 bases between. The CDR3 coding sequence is TGTGCCAGCAGCCAATTTTCGAGTCCGAGCTCTGGAAACACCATATATTTT. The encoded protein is CASSQFSSPSSGNTIYF.

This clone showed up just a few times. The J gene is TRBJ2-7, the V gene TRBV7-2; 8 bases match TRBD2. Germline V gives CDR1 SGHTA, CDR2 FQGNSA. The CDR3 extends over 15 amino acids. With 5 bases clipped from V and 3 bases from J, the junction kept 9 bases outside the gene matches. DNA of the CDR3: TGTGCCAGCAGCACCCCGGGGGGGGGACGCTACGAGCAGTACTTC. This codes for CASSTPGGGRYEQYF. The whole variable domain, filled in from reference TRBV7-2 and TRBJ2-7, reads GAGVSQSPSNKVTEKGKDVELRCDPISGHTALYWYRQSLGQGLEFLIYFQGNSAPDKSGLPSDRFSAERTGGSVSTLTIQRTQQEDSAVYLCASSTPGGGRYEQYFGPGTRLTVT.

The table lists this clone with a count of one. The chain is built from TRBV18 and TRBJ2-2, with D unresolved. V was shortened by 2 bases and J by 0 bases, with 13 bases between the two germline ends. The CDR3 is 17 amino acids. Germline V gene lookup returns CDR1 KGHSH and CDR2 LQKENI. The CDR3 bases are TGTGCCAGCTCACCAAGGAACGGGTACGCGAACACCGGGGAGCTGTTTTTT. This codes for CASSPRNGYANTGELFF.

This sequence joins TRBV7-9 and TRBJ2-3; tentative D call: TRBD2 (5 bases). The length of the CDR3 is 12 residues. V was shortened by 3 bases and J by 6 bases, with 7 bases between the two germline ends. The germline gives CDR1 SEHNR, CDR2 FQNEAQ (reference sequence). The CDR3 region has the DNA TGTGCCAGCAGCTTGATAGCGGATACGCAGTATTTT. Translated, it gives CASSLIADTQYF.

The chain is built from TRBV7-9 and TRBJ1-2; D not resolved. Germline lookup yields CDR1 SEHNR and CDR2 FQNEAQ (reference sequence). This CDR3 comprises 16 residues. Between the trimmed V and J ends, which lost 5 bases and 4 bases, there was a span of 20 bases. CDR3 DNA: TGTGCCAGCAGCAATACCGGGAGCGGACTCGTCTATGGCTACACCTTC. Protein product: CASSNTGSGLVYGYTF.

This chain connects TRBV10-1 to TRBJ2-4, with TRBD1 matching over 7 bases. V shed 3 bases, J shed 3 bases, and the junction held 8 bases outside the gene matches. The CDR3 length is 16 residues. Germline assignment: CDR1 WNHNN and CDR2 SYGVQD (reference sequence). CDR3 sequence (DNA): TGCGCCAGCAGTGAAAGGACAGGCGTCGGCAAAAACATTCAGTACTTC. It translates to CASSERTGVGKNIQYF.

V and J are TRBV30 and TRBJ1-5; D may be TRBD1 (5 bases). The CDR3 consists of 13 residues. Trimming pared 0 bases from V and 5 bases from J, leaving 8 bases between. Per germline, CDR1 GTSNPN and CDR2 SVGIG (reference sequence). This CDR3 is CAWSVDSDQPQHF. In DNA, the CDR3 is TGTGCCTGGAGTGTCGACAGTGATCAGCCCCAGCATTTT.

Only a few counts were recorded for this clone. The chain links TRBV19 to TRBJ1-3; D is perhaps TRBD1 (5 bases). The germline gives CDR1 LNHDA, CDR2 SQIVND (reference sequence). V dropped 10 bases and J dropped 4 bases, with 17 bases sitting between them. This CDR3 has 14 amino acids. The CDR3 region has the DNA TGTGCCACCAGTGCAGGGACTTCCGGAAACACCATATATTTT. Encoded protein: CATSAGTSGNTIYF.

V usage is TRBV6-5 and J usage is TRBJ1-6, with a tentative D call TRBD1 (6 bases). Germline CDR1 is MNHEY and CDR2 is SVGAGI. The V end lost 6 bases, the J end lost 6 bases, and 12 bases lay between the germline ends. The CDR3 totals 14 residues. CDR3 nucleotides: TGTGCCAGCAGATCCGGACAGTTTAATTCACCCCTCCACTTT. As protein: CASRSGQFNSPLHF.

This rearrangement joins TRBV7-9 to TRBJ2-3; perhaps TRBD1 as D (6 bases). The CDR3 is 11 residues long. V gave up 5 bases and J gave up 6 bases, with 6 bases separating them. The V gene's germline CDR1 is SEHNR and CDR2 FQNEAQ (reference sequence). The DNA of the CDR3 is TGTGCCAGCAGCACAGGGGATACGCAGTATTTT. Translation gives CASSTGDTQYF.

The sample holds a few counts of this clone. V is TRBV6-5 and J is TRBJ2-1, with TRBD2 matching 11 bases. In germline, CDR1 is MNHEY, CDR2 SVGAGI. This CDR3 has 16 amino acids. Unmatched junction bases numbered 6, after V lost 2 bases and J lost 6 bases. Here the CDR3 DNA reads TGTGCCAGCAGTTACCGTACTAGCGGGGGTGCCAATGAGCAGTTCTTC. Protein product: CASSYRTSGGANEQFF.

The CDR3 nucleotides read TGTGCCAGTAGGAGGACTAGCGGGGGCGGGGAGCTGTTTTTT. Amino acid sequence: CASRRTSGGGELFF. The chain carries TRBV19 and TRBJ2-2, with TRBD2 matching 13 bases. Germline V gives CDR1 LNHDA, CDR2 SQIVND (reference sequence). Trimming cost V 6 bases and J 7 bases; bases outside gene matches: 2. The CDR3 runs 14 residues.

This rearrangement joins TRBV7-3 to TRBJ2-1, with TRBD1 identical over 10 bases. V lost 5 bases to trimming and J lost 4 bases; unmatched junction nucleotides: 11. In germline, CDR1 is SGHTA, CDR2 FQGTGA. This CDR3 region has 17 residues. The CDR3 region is CASSQTLTGGPYNEQFF. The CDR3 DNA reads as TGTGCCAGCAGCCAGACTTTGACAGGGGGCCCTTACAATGAGCAGTTCTTC. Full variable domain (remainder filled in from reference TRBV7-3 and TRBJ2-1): GAGVSQTPSNKVTEKGKYVELRCDPISGHTALYWYRQSLGQGPEFLIYFQGTGAADDSGLPNDRFFAVRPEGSVSTLKIQRTERGDSAVYLCASSQTLTGGPYNEQFFGPGTRLTVL.

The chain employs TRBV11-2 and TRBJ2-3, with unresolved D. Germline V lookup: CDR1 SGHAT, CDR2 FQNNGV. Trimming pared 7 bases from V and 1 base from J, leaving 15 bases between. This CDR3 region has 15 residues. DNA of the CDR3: TGTGCCAGCACCTCCAGGATCTTCGGCACAGATACGCAGTATTTT. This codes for CASTSRIFGTDTQYF.

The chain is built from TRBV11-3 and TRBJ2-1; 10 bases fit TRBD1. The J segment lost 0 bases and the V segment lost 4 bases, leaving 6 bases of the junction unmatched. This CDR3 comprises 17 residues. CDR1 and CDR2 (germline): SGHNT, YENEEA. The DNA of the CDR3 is TGTGCCAGCAGCTCTGACAGGGGGCCGAGCTCCTACAATGAGCAGTTCTTC. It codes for CASSSDRGPSSYNEQFF.

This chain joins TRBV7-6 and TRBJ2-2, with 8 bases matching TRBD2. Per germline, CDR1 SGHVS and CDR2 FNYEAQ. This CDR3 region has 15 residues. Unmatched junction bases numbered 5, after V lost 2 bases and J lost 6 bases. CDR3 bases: TGTGCCAGCAGCTTAACCCGCGGGGGGCCCGGGGAGCTGTTTTTT. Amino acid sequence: CASSLTRGGPGELFF. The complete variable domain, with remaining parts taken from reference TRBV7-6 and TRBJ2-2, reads GAGVSQSPRYKVTKRGQDVALRCDPISGHVSLYWYRQALGQGPEFLTYFNYEAQQDKSGLPNDRFSAERPEGSISTLTIQRTEQRDSAMYRCASSLTRGGPGELFFGEGSRLTVL.